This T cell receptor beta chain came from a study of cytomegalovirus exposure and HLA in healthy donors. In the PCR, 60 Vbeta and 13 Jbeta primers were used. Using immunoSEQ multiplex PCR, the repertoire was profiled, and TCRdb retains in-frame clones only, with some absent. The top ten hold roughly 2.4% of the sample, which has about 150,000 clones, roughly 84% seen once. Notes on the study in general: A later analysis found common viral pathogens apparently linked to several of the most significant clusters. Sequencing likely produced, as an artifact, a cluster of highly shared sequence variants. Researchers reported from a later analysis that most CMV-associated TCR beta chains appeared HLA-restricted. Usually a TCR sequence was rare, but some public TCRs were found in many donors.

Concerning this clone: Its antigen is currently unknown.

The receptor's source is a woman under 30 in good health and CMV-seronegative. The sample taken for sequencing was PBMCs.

The CDR3 here is CASSPWLAGVTGELFF. CDR3 in DNA: TGTGCCAGCTCACCATGGCTAGCGGGGGTCACCGGGGAGCTGTTTTTT. The chain joins TRBV18 to TRBJ2-2; 10 nucleotides agree with TRBD2. The CDR3 contains 16 residues. Germline V gene lookup returns CDR1 KGHSH and CDR2 LQKENI. Trimming cost V 2 bases and J 4 bases; bases outside gene matches: 4.